The sequence of this T cell receptor (beta chain) was determined in a study of cytomegalovirus exposure and HLA in healthy donors. The PCR used 60 Vbeta and 13 Jbeta primers. Clones were read by immunoSEQ multiplex PCR, and TCRdb kept only the in-frame ones, dropping some. The sample has about 190,000 clones, around 83% seen once. General study points: A later analysis reportedly found that, within productive TCRs, an Asian-associated ancestry cluster had fewer N-insertions than the mean observed across the roughly 700 donors. At a 0.05 false discovery rate, a later analysis found 16,951 TCR beta sequences to be associated with HLA alleles. A highly shared variant cluster was judged a likely technical artifact.

CDR1 and CDR2 from the germline V gene are MNHEY and SVGAGI. There are 14 residues in the CDR3. Losses at the gene ends were 6 bases for V and 5 bases for J; bases not matched to a gene: 8. A single count supports this clone. Its antigen remains unidentified. This clonotype was obtained from a woman between 45 and 65 years old in good health and CMV-seropositive. This rearrangement joins TRBV6-5 to TRBJ1-1, with 8 bases matching TRBD1. What was sequenced was PBMCs. This chain's CDR3 is CASRRDRGGTEAFF. DNA for the CDR3: TGTGCCAGCAGGCGCGACAGGGGAGGGACTGAAGCTTTCTTT.